This T cell receptor beta chain was recorded in a study of T cells in women clearing cervical HPV infection (dated by TCRdb to 2017 to 2018). As for the study more broadly: The cases were 20 to 25 women with histologically confirmed HPV16-related CIN3 or worse, and 2 of these cases were invasive cancers. Controls were 25 or so women whose single incident HPV16 infection cleared within 12 months without precancer or cancer developing. Blood from cases was drawn at the visit where the lesion was first identified, while blood from controls was drawn once the infection was no longer detected. For cases, the median interval between lesion detection and blood sampling was roughly 150 days, with an interquartile range of roughly 85 to 210 days. HLA typing was available for only a few women, so HLA type could not be excluded as a confounder. Nested within Costa Rica's Guanacaste HPV Natural History Study, an exploratory proof-of-principle case-control study compared TCR repertoires across cervical HPV16 outcomes. Cases and controls were matched on age within five years and on year of sample collection. Cases had a median age of about 35 years and controls had a median age of about 37, with no significant differences in baseline characteristics. The parent cohort enrolled roughly 9,300 women aged 18 or older in Guanacaste, Costa Rica, in 1993 to 1994 and followed the women for around seven years. Five blinded duplicates per group were added as quality controls, so that 60 or so samples were obtained: roughly 50 participants and some 10 replicates. Results the study describes overall, beyond this receptor: Because the number of T cells in each sample was unknown, differences in richness could reflect differing T-cell content rather than repertoire biology. Because of the cross-sectional design, the study could not determine whether the associations came before infection or resulted from infection, and neither effector/memory subsets nor HPV-specific T cells were isolated. Significantly higher TCR repertoire richness was observed in CIN3+ cases than in controls across sequencing depths, whereas no difference in evenness was found. Lower TRBV6-7 relative abundance was observed in cases than in controls (around 0.1% versus 0.15%; Bonferroni P = 0.0008). Cases were distinguished from controls with an estimated AUC of around 0.85 by random forest classifiers combining richness and V gene abundances.

Including cysteine and phenylalanine, the CDR3 has 13 amino acids. Of the CDR3's DNA, 30 bases were read; they are in frame from base 1. Between the V and J ends, shortened by 6 bases and 8 bases respectively, the junction contains 15 bases. Concerning this clone: Its antigen is unknown. The read ends 3 residues shy of where the CDR3 ends; the end is completed using the germline J gene.

Every participant had a single incident cervical HPV16 infection, and women with prevalent HPV16 infections were excluded. Cervical HPV DNA was detected by MY09/MY11 PCR, and genotyping was performed by dot-blot hybridization. Approximately 15 mL of heparinized blood were centrifuged, and the buffy coat was aliquoted, frozen at -30°C, then stored at -80°C. QIAGEN kits were used to extract genomic DNA from buffy coat specimens. TCR beta CDR3 regions were amplified by multiplex PCR from an average of roughly 1.1 ug genomic DNA per sample using the immunoSEQ assay. Primer bias was corrected in the assay by using a complete synthetic TCR repertoire to establish an amplification baseline. The amplicons were sequenced on the Illumina platform. The paper's data handling went like this. Sequences were error-corrected by clustering with frequency ratios and a modified nearest-neighbor algorithm and were then analyzed in the immunoSEQ Analyzer with IMGT gene definitions. At each rarefaction depth, TCR richness and evenness were averaged across 20 rarefaction repeats, and samples with fewer sequences than that depth were excluded. V, D and J gene relative abundances were compared between groups with Wilcoxon rank sum tests, applying FDR correction. An intraclass correlation of 90% to 97% for TCR richness and an average of roughly 76% across 60 to 80 gene segments were obtained from the blinded duplicates. Entries here come from immuneACCESS through TCRdb and include only in-frame sequences with V and J called. Some clones fail to appear in such tables; in the studies checked, an unresolved V gene covers under half of the shortfall, and the cause of the remainder is unknown. The V and J calls and clone size are taken from that table; D and trimming were inferred from the DNA. This sample's records show some 46,000 clones. 35% to 45% of the sample rests with the top ten.

The specimen was blood buffy coat. This sequence originates from a woman aged 18-70 years with a cervical HPV16 infection that either progressed to CIN3+ or cleared (not recorded which). The chain uses TRBV5-3 and TRBJ2-1; confidence is insufficient to name the D gene. TRBV5-3 is classed as an ORF, of uncertain function. CDR3 region: CARTKLSHHEQFF. The CDR3 DNA, read in part, is TGTGCCAGAACCAAGCTCTCCCACCATGAG.